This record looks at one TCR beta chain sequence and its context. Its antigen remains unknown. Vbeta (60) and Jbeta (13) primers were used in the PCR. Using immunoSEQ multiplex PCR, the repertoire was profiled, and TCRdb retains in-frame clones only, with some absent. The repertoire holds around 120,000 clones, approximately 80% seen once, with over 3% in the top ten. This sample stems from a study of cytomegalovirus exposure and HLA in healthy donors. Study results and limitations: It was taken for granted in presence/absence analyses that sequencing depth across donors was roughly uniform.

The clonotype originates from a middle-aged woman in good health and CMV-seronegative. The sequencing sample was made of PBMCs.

In DNA, the CDR3 is TGTGCCAGCACGGGAGGTGCCTACAATGAGCAGTTCTTC. Its translation: CASTGGAYNEQFF. V and J are TRBV6-6 and TRBJ2-1; 7 bases are a match to TRBD2. This CDR3 contains 13 residues. CDR1 MNHNY and CDR2 SVGAGI come from the germline V gene (reference sequence). The ends lost 7 bases at V and 2 bases at J; junction bases unmatched: 2.